The 21 T cell receptor beta chains presented below share a single source sample, sequenced in a study of blood T cell repertoires in COVID-19. TCRdb's table, derived via immunoSEQ multiplex PCR, lists solely in-frame clones and lacks some. The data show approximately 98,000 clones, approximately 82% seen once. The specimen was peripheral blood. These receptors were taken from a woman between 65 and 79 years old with acute or convalescent COVID-19.

This sequence joins TRBV5-6 and TRBJ1-2; 7 bases are a match to TRBD1. The V and J ends lost 5 bases and 7 bases, in that order; junction bases with no gene match: 8. In germline, CDR1 is SGHDT, CDR2 YYEEEE. CDR3 length: 13 residues. In DNA form, the CDR3 reads TGTGCCAGCAGTCCCGACAGGGCATCTGGCTACACCTTC. As protein: CASSPDRASGYTF.

The rearrangement uses TRBV29-1 and TRBJ2-1; D is perhaps TRBD2 (6 bases). V was shortened by 2 bases and J by 4 bases, with 12 bases between the two germline ends. The CDR3 totals 14 residues. Germline V lookup: CDR1 SQVTM, CDR2 ANQGSEA. CDR3 residues: CSVEWGGRYNEQFF. The CDR3 DNA sequence: TGCAGCGTTGAATGGGGAGGCAGGTACAATGAGCAGTTCTTC.

This chain links TRBV29-1 with TRBJ1-1; a possible D gene is TRBD1 (5 bases). Trimming cost V 4 bases and J 3 bases, with 6 bases left between them. This CDR3 region has 11 residues. Germline loops: CDR1 SQVTM, CDR2 ANQGSEA. The CDR3: CSVGQYTEAFF. CDR3 sequence (DNA): TGCAGCGTTGGACAGTACACTGAAGCTTTCTTT.

The V gene is TRBV18, the J gene TRBJ2-7, with 9 bases aligning to TRBD2. The length of the CDR3 is 15 residues. Germline V lookup: CDR1 KGHSH, CDR2 LQKENI. The J segment lost 5 bases and the V segment lost 4 bases, leaving 9 bases of the junction unmatched. In DNA, the CDR3 is TGTGCCAGCTCACTGTCTAGCGGGGCACCTGACGAGCAGTACGTC. Translated, it gives CASSLSSGAPDEQYV.

The chain carries TRBV18 and TRBJ2-1; D is undetermined. The CDR3 consists of 13 residues. Germline-derived CDR1 and CDR2 are KGHSH and LQKENI. V was pared by 6 bases and J by 10 bases, with 16 bases between. The CDR3 region has the DNA TGTGCCAGCTCCCAGAACGAGGAACTGGAGCAGTTCTTC. Protein sequence: CASSQNEELEQFF.

The CDR3 nucleotides are TGCGCCAGCAGCCCCCGGACAGGGGAACCGGAGACCCAGTACTTC. It codes for CASSPRTGEPETQYF. The chain recombines TRBV4-3 with TRBJ2-5; 9 nucleotides align to TRBD1. The ends lost 4 bases at V and 5 bases at J; junction bases unmatched: 8. There are 15 residues in the CDR3. CDR1 is LGHNA, CDR2 YSLEER, per germline.

The rearrangement uses TRBV4-1 and TRBJ2-7, with 9 bases aligning to TRBD1. This CDR3 is 14 amino acids long. The germline V gene encodes CDR1 MGHRA and CDR2 YSYEKL. With V trimmed by 4 bases and J by 4 bases, 5 bases remained unmatched. As DNA, the CDR3 is TGCGCCAGCAGCCCCCAACAGGGGGCGTACGAGCAGTACGTC. Translating it yields CASSPQQGAYEQYV.

In the case of this clone: Different DNA sequences within this sample yield the same CDR3. The chain links TRBV11-2 to TRBJ1-6; no reliable D call. CDR3 length: 13 amino acids. Germline V CDR1 and CDR2: SGHAT, FQNNGV. V was shortened by 1 base and J by 8 bases, with 6 bases between the two germline ends. The CDR3 DNA sequence: TGTGCCAGCAGCTTAGTCAGTTATTCACCCCTCCACTTT. Amino acid sequence: CASSLVSYSPLHF.

This chain uses TRBV18 with TRBJ1-1; 9 bases fit TRBD1. Germline V gene lookup returns CDR1 KGHSH and CDR2 LQKENI. V trimming: 4 bases; J trimming: 8 bases; junction bases outside the gene matches: 8. The CDR3 contains 14 residues. This CDR3 reads CASSRYTGGTEAFF. In nucleotides, the CDR3 is TGTGCCAGCTCACGATATACAGGGGGCACCGAAGCTTTCTTT.

This rearrangement joins TRBV15 to TRBJ1-4, with D maybe TRBD1 (5 bases). V dropped 5 bases and J dropped 4 bases, with 14 bases sitting between them. The CDR3 consists of 15 residues. Germline V gives CDR1 LNHNV, CDR2 YYDKDF (reference sequence). DNA of the CDR3: TGTGCCACCAGCCCCAAACGGACAAGTAATGAAAAACTGTTTTTT. It encodes CATSPKRTSNEKLFF.

CDR3 in DNA: TGCGCCAGCAGCCGGACCGGGACAGGGTATGAAAAACTGTTTTTT. Translation: CASSRTGTGYEKLFF. The rearrangement links TRBV4-1 to TRBJ1-4; 9 bases fit TRBD1. The V and J ends lost 4 bases and 6 bases, in that order; junction bases with no gene match: 6. CDR1 is MGHRA, CDR2 YSYEKL, per germline. CDR3 size: 15 residues.

The chain uses TRBV2 and TRBJ2-3, with 11 positions matching TRBD1. The germline V gene has CDR1 SNHLY and CDR2 FYNNEI. The CDR3 sequence is 16 residues long. V shed 6 bases, J shed 4 bases, and the junction held 9 bases outside the gene matches. For the CDR3, the DNA is TGTGCCAGCAGGTTAGGACAGGGGGCTGGGGCAGATACGCAGTATTTT. This codes for CASRLGQGAGADTQYF.

This chain connects TRBV19 to TRBJ2-1; 10 bases line up with TRBD2. The germline gives CDR1 LNHDA, CDR2 SQIVND (reference sequence). The CDR3 is 16 residues long. Germline trimming cut 0 bases from V and 9 bases from J; bases unmatched to any gene: 8. Here the CDR3 reads CASSIDRLAGVGEQFF. The CDR3 nucleotides are TGTGCCAGTAGTATAGATCGGCTAGCGGGAGTGGGTGAGCAGTTCTTC.

The genes are TRBV6-1 and TRBJ2-7; maybe TRBD2 (7 bases). V was shortened by 1 base and J by 2 bases, with 12 bases between the two germline ends. From germline, CDR1 is MNHNS and CDR2 SASEGT. The CDR3 length is 15 residues. CDR3: CASSEEGGGPYEQYF. The CDR3 DNA reads TGTGCCAGCAGTGAAGAAGGGGGAGGGCCCTACGAGCAGTACTTC.

This chain uses TRBV7-9 with TRBJ2-1; D is perhaps TRBD1 (6 bases). This CDR3 contains 16 residues. V was clipped by 5 bases and J by 4 bases, with 18 bases between them. The V gene's germline CDR1 is SEHNR and CDR2 FQNEAQ (reference sequence). The CDR3: CASSHDGGPLYNEQFF. The CDR3 bases are TGTGCCAGCAGCCACGATGGGGGCCCCCTGTACAATGAGCAGTTCTTC.

This clone was counted between two and nine times. The V gene is TRBV25-1, the J gene TRBJ2-1; D is uncertain. The germline V and J ends were trimmed by 3 bases and 8 bases, with 14 bases remaining between them. Germline assignment: CDR1 MGHDK and CDR2 SYGVNS. CDR3 length: 14 residues. CDR3 nucleotide sequence: TGTGCCAGCAGTGATCAGGCAGGCGACGATGAGCAGTTCTTC. It yields the protein CASSDQAGDDEQFF.

The chain couples TRBV6-5 to TRBJ2-1; D is ambiguous. The V end lost 8 bases, the J end lost 0 bases, and 8 bases lay between the germline ends. In germline, CDR1 is MNHEY, CDR2 SVGAGI. This CDR3 region has 13 residues. CDR3 bases: TGTGCCAGCGCCCTATACTCCTACAATGAGCAGTTCTTC. Amino acid sequence: CASALYSYNEQFF.

The chain is built from TRBV5-1 and TRBJ2-5; 13 bases agree with TRBD2. The junction had 15 bases not matched to a gene; V was cut back by 5 bases and J by 5 bases. The length of the CDR3 is 18 residues. Germline values: CDR1 SGHRS, CDR2 YFSETQ. CDR3 in amino acids: CASRGLAGQEGSGETQYF. Written as DNA, the CDR3 is TGCGCCAGCAGGGGACTAGCGGGGCAGGAGGGCTCTGGGGAGACCCAGTACTTC.

The genes are TRBV6-5 and TRBJ2-7; 8 nucleotides match TRBD2. The germline V gene encodes CDR1 MNHEY and CDR2 SVGAGI. Trimming cost V 0 bases and J 4 bases; bases outside gene matches: 5. There are 15 residues in the CDR3. The CDR3 is CASSYSRGGFYEQYF. CDR3 bases: TGTGCCAGCAGTTACTCCCGGGGGGGGTTTTACGAGCAGTACTTC.

The chain has TRBV7-2 and TRBJ1-2; no clear D gene. The V end lost 3 bases, the J end lost 2 bases, and 10 bases lay between the germline ends. The CDR3 length is 14 residues. CDR1 SGHTA and CDR2 FQGNSA come from the germline V gene. CDR3 nucleotides: TGTGCCAGCAGCTTCAGACTCCTAAACTATGGCTACACCTTC. The encoded protein is CASSFRLLNYGYTF.

V usage is TRBV28 and J usage is TRBJ1-1; TRBD1 matches at 9 bases. CDR1 MDHEN and CDR2 SYDVKM come from the germline V gene. J lost 7 bases, V lost 4 bases, and 10 bases had no gene match. The CDR3 is 15 residues long. This CDR3 reads CASSSPGQGVNEAFF. The CDR3 nucleotides are TGTGCCAGCAGTTCTCCGGGACAGGGAGTTAATGAAGCTTTCTTT.